This T cell receptor (beta chain) came from a study of graft-versus-host responses after intestinal transplantation. About the study: Every recipient had anti-thymocyte globulin induction and roughly three years of tacrolimus plus steroids. Study-wide results and caveats: Circulating GvH clones peaking coincided with falling HvG clones soon after transplant.

Assay: immunoSEQ multiplex PCR; the TCRdb copy retains only in-frame clones and omits some. This sample has about 21,000 clones, with 25% to 35% found just once. Each mixed lymphocyte reaction held about 200,000 CFSE-labeled responders and about 200,000 irradiated violet-dye-labeled stimulators. This CDR3 is built from 15 residues. In germline, CDR1 is MNHEY, CDR2 SVGAGI. As regards this clone: This clone may be a read error of a much larger clone one base away.

The specimen comprised alloreactive CD8+ T cells from a mixed lymphocyte reaction culture, sampled before intestinal transplant. Subset of the sample: CFSE-low proliferating T cells sorted from roughly six-day pre-transplant mixed lymphocyte reaction (GvH or HvG direction). This sequence was found in a human patient who received an intestinal transplant. The chain couples TRBV6-5 to TRBJ1-1; no reliable D call. The CDR3 bases are TGTGCCAGCTGTTACAGTGCAGGAGCCAACACTGAAGCTTTCTTT. Encoded protein: CASCYSAGANTEAFF.